Sequencing of this T cell receptor beta chain was carried out in a study of cytomegalovirus exposure and HLA in healthy donors. Study summary: Clustering assigned roughly 81% of the roughly 400 genotyped donors to the Caucasian-associated ancestry cluster.

This CDR3 has 14 amino acids. The V gene end was trimmed by 3 bases and the J gene end by 5 bases; junction bases not matched to a gene: 6. CDR1 is KGHSH and CDR2 is LQKENI in the germline V gene. Amplification used 60 Vbeta primers and 13 Jbeta primers. Data came from immunoSEQ multiplex PCR; TCRdb stores just in-frame clones and leaves some out. Of 110,000 to 150,000 clones in the sample, around three quarters are singletons; the top ten hold 2% to 2.5%. General study results and limits: Certain sequence variants were highly shared and formed a cluster, and this cluster was likely a sequencing artifact. A few CMV-associated chains proved CMV antigen-specific in vitro.

Of note for this clone: Its antigen is not identified.

This sequence was found in a woman under 30 in good health and CMV-seropositive. The sample was PBMCs. This chain joins TRBV18 and TRBJ1-2, with TRBD1 matching 7 bases. CDR3 nucleotides: TGTGCCAGCTCACCCGAGACAGGGCAATATGGCTACACCTTC. Encoded protein: CASSPETGQYGYTF.